The text below deals with one T cell receptor beta chain. The antigen is unknown. The sample originates from a study of T cells in localized non-small cell lung cancer. Study-wide findings and caveats: In adjacent lung, a median roughly 60 of the top 100 tumor clones were found. Clonality of T cells reached its maximum in uninvolved adjacent lung, surpassing tumor. Longer survival (overall) was linked to higher T cell density in blood.

This CDR3 spans 14 amino acids. V was clipped by 1 base and J by 3 bases, with 9 bases between them. The V gene's germline CDR1 is LGHNA and CDR2 YSLEER. Generated by immunoSEQ multiplex PCR, the TCRdb table keeps only in-frame clones and is missing some. The sample lists about 59,000 clones, about nine tenths seen once, with under 2% in the top ten. This sequence originates from a woman aged 35-70 years with stage I lung adenocarcinoma. The genes are TRBV4-3 and TRBJ1-2; the D is unclear. The sequencing here drew on peripheral blood, taken before any cancer treatment. This CDR3 reads CASSQGQDYYGYTF. Written as DNA, the CDR3 is TGCGCCAGCAGCCAAGGGCAGGATTACTATGGCTACACCTTC.